The 5 T cell receptor beta chains below come from one sample, sequenced in a study of OX40 agonist ivuxolimab in advanced cancers. TCRdb's copy holds only in-frame clones and misses some; the assay was immunoSEQ multiplex PCR. This sample yields around 70,000 clones, of which 75% to 95% are seen a single time; 5.9% belongs to the top ten. The sequenced sample was CD4+ or CD8+ T cells sorted from blood, obtained in a trial of the OX40 agonist ivuxolimab. The receptors originated from an adult with an advanced solid tumor such as melanoma, head and neck, liver or kidney cancer.

V and J are TRBV4-1 and TRBJ2-5, with TRBD1 matching 8 bases. After removal of 0 bases from V and 5 bases from J, the junction contained 5 bases not matched to a gene. Germline-derived CDR1 and CDR2 are MGHRA and YSYEKL. This CDR3 is built from 15 residues. The CDR3 here is CASSQEDRDVETQYF. The DNA of the CDR3 is TGCGCCAGCAGCCAAGAGGACAGGGACGTTGAGACCCAGTACTTC.

V is TRBV4-1 and J is TRBJ1-4; tentative D call: TRBD1 (5 bases). CDR3 length: 15 amino acids. The V gene lost 1 base and the J gene lost 7 bases, with 13 bases spanning the gap. The germline gives CDR1 MGHRA, CDR2 YSYEKL. The CDR3 nucleotides are TGCGCCAGCAGCCAAGTTGGGGGGGACCGTGAAAAACTGTTTTTT. Its protein is CASSQVGGDREKLFF.

The gene calls are TRBV2 and TRBJ2-7; weak D call: TRBD1 (6 bases). V lost 8 bases, J lost 5 bases, and 13 bases lay in between. Germline V gives CDR1 SNHLY, CDR2 FYNNEI. This CDR3 spans 12 amino acids. DNA for the CDR3: TGTGCCAGCCGGACAGTGGGGGACGAGCAGTACTTC. Its protein product is CASRTVGDEQYF. Together with reference TRBV2 and TRBJ2-7, the CDR3 gives the full variable domain: EPEVTQTPSHQVTQMGQEVILRCVPISNHLYFYWYRQILGQKVEFLVSFYNNEISEKSEIFDDQFSVERPDGSNFTLKIRSTKLEDSAMYFCASRTVGDEQYFGPGTRLTVT.

Here the CDR3 reads CASSQPSTGVEQYF. The CDR3 bases are TGCGCCAGCAGCCAGCCAAGCACAGGGGTCGAGCAGTACTTC. The rearrangement uses TRBV4-1 and TRBJ2-7; 7 nucleotides line up with TRBD1. V was pared by 3 bases and J by 6 bases, with 8 bases of the junction left unmatched. The CDR3 totals 14 residues. Germline CDR1 is MGHRA and CDR2 is YSYEKL.

The rearrangement joins TRBV28 to TRBJ2-4, with no clear D. V was clipped by 5 bases and J by 2 bases, with 13 bases between them. The CDR3 is 15 amino acids. Germline CDR1 and CDR2: MDHEN and SYDVKM. This chain's CDR3 is CASSGVVLSKNIQYF. In nucleotides, the CDR3 is TGTGCCAGCAGTGGGGTAGTCTTGTCCAAAAACATTCAGTACTTC.